These T cell receptor beta chains were read from a single sample in a study of T cells in Graves' hyperthyroidism and ophthalmopathy. TCRdb re-called the multiplex PCR reads through MiXCR, storing one row per CDR3 protein. The sample records about 180,000 distinct CDR3 sequences, approximately 15% being singletons. The sequencing sample was made of blood. The receptors originated from a woman aged 50 to 65 with Graves' hyperthyroidism. CDR3s include the opening cysteine and the closing phenylalanine or tryptophan. Each record gives: D gene, V gene, CDR3 length, CDR3 protein. D genes are given only for firm matches.

NA TRBV7-9 15 CASSLRGGSTDTQYF
NA TRBV29-1 12 CSVVREDYGYTF
NA TRBV28 16 CASSERGSGGSQPQHF
TRBD1 TRBV9 15 CASTSGQARNTEAFF
NA TRBV11-2 16 CASSLVGGTSTGELFF
TRBD2 TRBV7-3 15 CASSPGLAGPGELFF
NA TRBV6-2/TRBV6-3 16 CASTTAKTGLYDTQYF
TRBD2 TRBV4-2 14 CASSQWTSPGELFF
NA TRBV28 12 CASSSLSSAAFF
NA TRBV9 14 CASSAQVMNTEAFF